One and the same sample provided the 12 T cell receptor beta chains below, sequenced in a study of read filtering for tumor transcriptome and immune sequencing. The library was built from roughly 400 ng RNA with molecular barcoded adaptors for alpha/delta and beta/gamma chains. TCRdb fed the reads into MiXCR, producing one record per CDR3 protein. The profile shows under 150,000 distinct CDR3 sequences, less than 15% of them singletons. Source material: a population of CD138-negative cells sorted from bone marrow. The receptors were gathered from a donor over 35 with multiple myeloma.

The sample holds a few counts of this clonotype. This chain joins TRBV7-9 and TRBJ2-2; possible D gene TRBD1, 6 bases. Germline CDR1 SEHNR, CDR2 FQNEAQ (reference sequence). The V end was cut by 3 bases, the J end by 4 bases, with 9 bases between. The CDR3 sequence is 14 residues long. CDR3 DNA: TGTGCCAGCAGCTTTTCAGGGGCCACCGGGGAGCTGTTTTTT. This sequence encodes CASSFSGATGELFF. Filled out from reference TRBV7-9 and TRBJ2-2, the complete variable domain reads DTGVSQNPRHKITKRGQNVTFRCDPISEHNRLYWYRQTLGQGPEFLTYFQNEAQLEKSRLLSDRFSAERPKGSFSTLEIQRTEQGDSAMYLCASSFSGATGELFFGEGSRLTVL.

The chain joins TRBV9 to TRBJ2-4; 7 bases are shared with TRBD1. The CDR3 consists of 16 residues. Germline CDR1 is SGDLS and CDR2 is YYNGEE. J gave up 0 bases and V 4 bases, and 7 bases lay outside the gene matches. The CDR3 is CASSKGAQLAKNIQYF. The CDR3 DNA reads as TGTGCCAGCAGCAAGGGGGCCCAATTAGCCAAAAACATTCAGTACTTC.

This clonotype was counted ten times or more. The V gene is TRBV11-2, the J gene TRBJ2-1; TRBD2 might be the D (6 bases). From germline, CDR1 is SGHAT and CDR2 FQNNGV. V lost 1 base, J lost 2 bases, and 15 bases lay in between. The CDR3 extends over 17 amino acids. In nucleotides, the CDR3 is TGTGCCAGCAGCTTAGTTAGCGGAAGAAACACCTACAATGAGCAGTTCTTC. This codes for CASSLVSGRNTYNEQFF.

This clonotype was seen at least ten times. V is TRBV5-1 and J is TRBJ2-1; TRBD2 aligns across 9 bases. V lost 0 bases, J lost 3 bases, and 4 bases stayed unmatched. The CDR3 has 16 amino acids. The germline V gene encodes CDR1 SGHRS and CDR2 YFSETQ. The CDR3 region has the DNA TGCGCCAGCAGCTTGGATCTAGCGGGAAGCTACAATGAGCAGTTCTTC. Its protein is CASSLDLAGSYNEQFF.

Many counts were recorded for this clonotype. This CDR3 reads CAWSVKGTDTQYF. For the CDR3, the DNA is TGTGCCTGGAGTGTAAAGGGGACAGATACGCAGTATTTT. The genes are TRBV30 and TRBJ2-3; tentative D call: TRBD1 (5 bases). The germline V gene has CDR1 GTSNPN and CDR2 SVGIG (reference sequence). V was pared by 0 bases and J by 3 bases, with 7 bases between. This CDR3 has 13 amino acids.

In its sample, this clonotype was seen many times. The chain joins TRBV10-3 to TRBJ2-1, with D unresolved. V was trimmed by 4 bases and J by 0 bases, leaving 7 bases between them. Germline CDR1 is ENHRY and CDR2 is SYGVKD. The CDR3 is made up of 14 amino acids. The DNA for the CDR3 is TGTGCCATCAGTGTGCGGAGCTCCTACAATGAGCAGTTCTTC. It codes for CAISVRSSYNEQFF.

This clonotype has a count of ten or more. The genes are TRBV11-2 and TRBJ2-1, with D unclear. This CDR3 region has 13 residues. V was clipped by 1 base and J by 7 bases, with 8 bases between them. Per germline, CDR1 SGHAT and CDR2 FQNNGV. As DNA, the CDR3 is TGTGCCAGCAGCTTAGGTAGGGTGAATGAGCAGTTCTTC. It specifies CASSLGRVNEQFF.

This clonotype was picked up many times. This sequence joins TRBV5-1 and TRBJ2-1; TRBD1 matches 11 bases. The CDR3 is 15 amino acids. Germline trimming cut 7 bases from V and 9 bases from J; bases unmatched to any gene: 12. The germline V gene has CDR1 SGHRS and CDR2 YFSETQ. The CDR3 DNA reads TGCGCCAGCTCAACGTGGGGACAGGGGGTCACTGAGCAGTTCTTC. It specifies CASSTWGQGVTEQFF.

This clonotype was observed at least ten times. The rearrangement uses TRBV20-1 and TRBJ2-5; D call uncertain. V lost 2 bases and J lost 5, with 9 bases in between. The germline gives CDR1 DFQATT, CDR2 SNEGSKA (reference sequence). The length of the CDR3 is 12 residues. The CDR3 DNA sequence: TGCAGTGCTAGATACAGCACGGAGACCCAGTACTTC. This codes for CSARYSTETQYF.

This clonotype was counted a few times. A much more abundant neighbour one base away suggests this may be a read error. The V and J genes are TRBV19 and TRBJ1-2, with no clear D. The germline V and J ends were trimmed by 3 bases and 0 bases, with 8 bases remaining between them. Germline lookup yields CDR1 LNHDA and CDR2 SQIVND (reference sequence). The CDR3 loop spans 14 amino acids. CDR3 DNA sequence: TGTGCCAGTAGTATGGACGGAGCTAACTATGGCTACACCTTC. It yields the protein CASSMDGANYGYTF.

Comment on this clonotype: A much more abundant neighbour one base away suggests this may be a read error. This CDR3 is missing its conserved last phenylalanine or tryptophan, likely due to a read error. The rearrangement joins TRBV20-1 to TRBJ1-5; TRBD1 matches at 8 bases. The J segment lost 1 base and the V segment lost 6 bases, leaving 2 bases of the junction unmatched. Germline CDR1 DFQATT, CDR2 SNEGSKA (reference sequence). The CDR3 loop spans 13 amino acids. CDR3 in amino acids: CSANRGSNQPQHS. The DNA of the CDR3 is TGCAGTGCAAACAGGGGGAGCAATCAGCCCCAGCATTCT.

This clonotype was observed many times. In DNA form, the CDR3 reads TGTGCCAGCAGCGGCGATAGGACAGGGGCAGATACGCAGTATTTT. Amino acid sequence: CASSGDRTGADTQYF. The chain is built from TRBV9 and TRBJ2-3, with 9 bases matching TRBD1. Per the germline V gene, CDR1 is SGDLS and CDR2 is YYNGEE. The V gene end was trimmed by 3 bases and the J gene end by 4 bases; junction bases not matched to a gene: 6. CDR3 size: 15 residues.